Below, one T cell receptor beta chain is given with its context. Its cognate antigen is unknown. Using RNA transcripts, the TCR beta CDR3 regions were amplified. First-round RT-PCR with HTBI primers preceded a second-round multiplex PCR. MiXCR was run by TCRdb on the multiplex PCR reads, yielding one entry per CDR3 protein. Of approximately 500,000 distinct CDR3 sequences in the sample, about 15% were seen once. This record belongs to a study of Graves' ophthalmopathy and Graves' hyperthyroidism. The CDR3 is 16 amino acids. CDR1 and CDR2 (germline): MDHEN, SYDVKM. The V and J ends lost 2 bases and 7 bases respectively, with 18 bases between them. Study observations and caveats: Sensitivity of roughly 88% and specificity of approximately 81% were achieved when a 13-signature model separated ophthalmopathy from stable hyperthyroidism.

All donors with ophthalmopathy were recorded as having moderate-to-severe activity, CAS ≥3, NOSPECS ≥4 and a duration under 3 months. Fresh peripheral blood (more than 9.5 ml) yielded the PBMCs. The chain is built from TRBV28 and TRBJ1-5; no reliable D call. The sample was blood. The TCR originated in a woman younger than 45 with Graves' ophthalmopathy. DNA for the CDR3: TGTGCCAGCAGTTTACAACGGTTGGGGAGGTACCAGCCCCAGCATTTT. Protein sequence: CASSLQRLGRYQPQHF.